Sequencing of this T cell receptor beta chain was carried out in a study of blood T cell repertoires in COVID-19 (dated by TCRdb to 2020 to 2022). The study in broad terms: Samples from collaborators originated in the United States, Italy and Spain and spanned both the acute and convalescent phases of COVID-19. Samples were obtained from the ongoing ImmuneRACE study (first 160 participants) and from 1,254 subjects provided by 6 global collaborators. Where available, HLA class I and class II types were taken from metadata supplied by the sample provider and were not determined by assay-based typing. The repertoires were made available in a free public database intended to serve as a resource for research on the immune response to SARS-CoV-2. The dataset comprised deeply sampled blood TCRbeta repertoires from subjects exposed to, actively infected with, or recovered from COVID-19. The material from the prospective study consisted of cDNA or gDNA derived from T cells, B-cell-depleted T cells, or PBMCs. A de-identified subject ID, COVID-19 status, age in years and sex were almost always included in the sample metadata. General study outcomes and caveats: Clinical and demographic metadata were provided uncurated, with the amount varying by source and participant.

TCRbeta CDR3 regions were amplified from genomic DNA using the immunoSEQ Assay, a bias-controlled multiplex PCR. Regarding the original processing steps: The number of nucleated cells in each sample was estimated by amplification of reference gene primers within the assay. To quantify the absolute abundance of each unique TCRbeta CDR3 rearrangement, sequence reads were collapsed and filtered. For each sample, productive Simpson clonality was calculated as the square root of Simpson's diversity index across productive rearrangements. TCRdb mirrors the immuneACCESS table, restricted to in-frame sequences. Some clones are absent from its copies; in checked studies, under half trace to an unresolved V gene, and the reason for the others is unknown. Clone size and the V and J calls come from that table; the DNA yielded D and trimming. For this sample the table gives 300,000 to 350,000 clones, of which roughly nine tenths were detected only once. The leading ten clones occupy under 3% of the sample.

This clone was recorded a few times. Its antigen has not been determined. It has no much larger one-base neighbor in the sample; base qualities were not kept. CDR1 and CDR2 are read off the germline V gene as KGHDR and SFDVKD. The germline V and J ends show losses of 3 bases and 4 bases respectively, and no gene match explains 8 bases of the junction. Counted from cysteine to phenylalanine, this CDR3 has 16 amino acids. The sequence is cut down to CDR3 DNA, 48 bases in frame from base 1. In Seattle, one collaborating source enrolled patients while the infection was active and tracked those patients longitudinally over the course of disease. Collaborating institutions collected whole blood in K2EDTA tubes following their own protocols. Collaborator samples were shipped for TCRbeta analysis as frozen whole blood, isolated PBMCs, or DNA extracted from either sample type.

The sequence came from a woman aged 25 to 39 with COVID-19, enrolled during active disease. Here the chain combines TRBV24-1 and TRBJ1-5; the junction holds 7 bases that match TRBD1. The specimen was peripheral blood. The CDR3 corresponds to CATSDAFGTVNQPQHF. The DNA sequence is TGTGCCACCAGTGATGCTTTCGGGACAGTTAATCAGCCCCAGCATTTT.